Sequencing of this T cell receptor beta chain was carried out in a study of shared clonotypes between healthy human individuals (TCRdb year 2020). In terms of the full investigation: The cohort included three men and a couple of women between 18 and 49 years of age. Leukapheresis yielded between about 0.94 and 8.9 billion PBMCs per donor. The study deeply sequenced blood TCR repertoires of about five healthy adults to estimate repertoire size and the extent of clonotype sharing between individuals. Per donor, three plates each were used for CD4 naive and CD4 memory, two for CD8 naive, and one for CD8 memory. Libraries were prepared and TCR repertoires were sequenced by different laboratories using diverse techniques, in order to increase sequencing depth and limit assay-specific biases. Study-level results and caveats: Naive subsets generally had larger estimated clonotype richness than memory subsets. Incomplete sequencing was indicated by rarefaction of sorted-subset datasets, despite the large sequencing depth. Sharing across a handful of donors was observed for approximately 5% of naive CD4, over 3% of naive CD8, 2% to 2.5% of memory CD4, and roughly 0.4% of memory CD8 clonotypes. Because the study included only a small number of donors, the genetic and exposure-history diversity represented was limited. Sampling was restricted to blood, and TCR repertoires in tissues likely differ from the TCR repertoires found in blood. Pairwise subsampling indicated that sequencing depth was expected to affect the degree of clonotype sharing among donors. Clonotypes shared by all four sorted-subset donors showed higher generation probabilities than non-shared clonotypes.

Healthy HIV-negative adults with no recently reported acute infections or vaccinations were included as donors. Every donor was a Caucasian adult residing in Nashville, Tennessee, USA. CD4+ T cells were enriched by magnetic negative selection; naive cells were then positively selected on CD45RA, and the negative fraction formed the memory subset. Blood was collected by leukapheresis, and PBMCs were isolated by Ficoll-Histopaque density gradient centrifugation and then cryopreserved in liquid nitrogen vapor phase. Analytical flow cytometry was used to check the purity and quantity of each magnetically sorted T cell population. From each sorted fraction, genomic DNA was isolated and quantified by UV absorbance on a Nanodrop 2000c. Using the deep immunoSEQ assay, TCR CDR3 regions were amplified from genomic DNA by multiplex PCR. Genomic DNA extracted from each cell subset was distributed evenly over all wells of several immunoSEQ 96-well plates, and each plate served as one replicate. For sorted subsets, approximately 200 ng of genomic DNA, equivalent to 30,000 or so T cell genomes, went into each replicate PCR. Purified libraries were measured with a Qubit 3.0 fluorometer, size-checked on a Bioanalyzer 2100, and measured again with the KAPA Library Quantification kit. Each immunoSEQ 96-well plate was sequenced on its own single-read 150-cycle Illumina NextSeq 550 flow cell. The published analysis was carried out like this. Because the immunoSEQ output held only junctional sequences and lacked quality scores, the filtering could not match the filtering applied to full-length reads. To assign V/J genes and CDR3, sequences were annotated using PyIR, a Python wrapper for IgBLAST v1.9, with IMGT germline references. Reads were removed for weak V/J assignments (E-value above 1e-6), missing CDR3, stop codons, out-of-frame junctions, or ambiguous translated residues. V3J clonotypes were defined by identical inferred V gene, J gene, and CDR3 amino acid sequence. The percentage overlap between two repertoires was calculated by dividing the number of shared unique clonotypes by the size of the smaller repertoire. Repertoire richness was assessed with RTK rarefaction, the Chao1 estimator, and Recon v2.1 estimates of unobserved clonotypes. Generation probabilities were computed with OLGA for all TCRbeta clonotypes obtained by the gDNA method from a handful of donors. TCRdb provides this immuneACCESS table in a form limited to in-frame rearrangements. Some clones are lacking; in checked studies, under half of them reflect an unresolved V gene, and why the rest are absent is not known. V, J and clone size reflect that table, while D and trimming were determined from the DNA. The sample has about 2.4 million clones on record, approximately 94% of them singletons. The top ten hold around 0.14% of the sample.

Reading the germline V gene gives CDR1 ENHRY and CDR2 SYGVKD. Between the V and J ends, shortened by 2 bases and 4 bases respectively, the junction contains 8 bases. From its cysteine to its phenylalanine, the CDR3 spans 13 amino acids. Left in the record is the CDR3 DNA by itself, 39 bases read in frame from the first base. Concerning this clone: This receptor's antigen is unknown. No qualities accompany the bases; no much larger clone lies one base away.

This TCR came from a man between 18 and 29 years old in good health. The sequence links TRBV10-3 to TRBJ1-2; a weak D assignment points to TRBD1 (5 bases agree). The sample taken for sequencing was naive CD4+ T cells sorted from blood. The sample's cell subset or site label, in plain terms: CD45RA+ positively selected. The CDR3 in this case is CAISETDSYGYTF. Here is the DNA: TGTGCCATCAGTGAGACCGACAGCTATGGCTACACCTTC.